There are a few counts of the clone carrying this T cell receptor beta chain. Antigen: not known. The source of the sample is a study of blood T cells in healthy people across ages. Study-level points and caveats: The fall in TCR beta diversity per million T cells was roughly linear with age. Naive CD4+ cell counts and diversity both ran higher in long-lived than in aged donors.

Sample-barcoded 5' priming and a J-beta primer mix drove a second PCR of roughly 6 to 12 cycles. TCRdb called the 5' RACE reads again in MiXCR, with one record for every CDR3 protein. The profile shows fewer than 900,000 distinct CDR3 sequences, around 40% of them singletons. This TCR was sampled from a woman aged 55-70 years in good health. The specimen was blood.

For the CDR3, the DNA is TGTGCCAGCACGAATGCCGAGGCAGGGGGCAACGAGCAGTACTTC. Amino acid sequence: CASTNAEAGGNEQYF. This chain joins TRBV6-2 or TRBV6-3 and TRBJ2-7; TRBD1 matches 8 bases. In germline, CDR1 is MNHEY, CDR2 SVGEGT. The CDR3 is 15 residues long. V was clipped by 7 bases and J by 5 bases; unmatched bases: 13.